The clone carrying this T cell receptor beta chain has ten or more counts. As yet, its antigen is unknown. Stated time point: patch test 2, 6 weeks after DPC sensitization. As for treatment: therapeutic diphenylcyclopropenone sensitization with weekly scalp DPC. With V trimmed by 1 base and J by 7 bases, 8 bases remained unmatched. The CDR3 spans 15 residues. Germline CDR1 and CDR2: GTSNPN and SVGIG (reference sequence). This specimen comes from a study of human T cells and chemical hapten exposure. Study-level findings and limits: It was expanded TCRs that formed significantly more large CDR3 similarity clusters than controls did.

TCRdb re-analysed the RACE reads in MiXCR, keeping a single row per CDR3 protein. Seen here are tens of thousands of distinct CDR3 sequences, approximately 10% observed once, and the top ten hold roughly 2.2%. Sequenced material: whole blood, taken in connection with sensitization to the hapten diphenylcyclopropenone (DPC). The receptor was derived from a man between 40 and 49 years old with alopecia areata. Some clones in this sample may be carry-over from other donors' samples. This chain links TRBV30 with TRBJ1-4, with 8 positions matching TRBD1. CDR3 sequence: CAWSAQTGAFEKLFF. The CDR3 DNA follows: TGTGCCTGGAGTGCGCAGACAGGGGCATTTGAAAAACTGTTTTTT.